Detailed here is one T cell receptor beta chain. This clonotype was seen repeatedly, ten times or more. This receptor's antigen is unknown. No base quality values were provided; no much bigger clone lies one nucleotide off. The protocol used for the library was 5' RACE. Sequencing instrument: Illumina HiSeq 2500. A second PCR of about 7 to 12 cycles was run with a J-beta primer mix and a sample-barcoded 5' primer. A template-switch 5' adaptor carrying 12 random nucleotides introduced a unique molecular identifier onto each TCR beta cDNA molecule. Each sample yielded at least 3 million CDR3-containing paired-end reads. First-strand cDNA synthesis was performed from all RNA using the Mint cDNA synthesis kit, with priming by a TRBC-specific oligonucleotide. Following uracil-DNA glycosylase treatment, all cDNA underwent a first 18-cycle PCR with the universal primers M1SS and BC2_uni_R. The source study handled its data this way. Each sample was normalized by randomly selecting 1 million high-quality reads, each carrying a distinct molecular identifier. Reads sharing molecular identifiers were discarded rather than binned into consensus sequences. MiTCR, with a Q25 quality threshold and the strictest error-elimination algorithm, was used for CDR3 identification, clonotype clustering and error correction. A nonparametric unseen species model using Euler transformation provided a lower-bound estimate of total TCR beta diversity. TCRdb took the public reads, trimmed them with fastp at Q25, ran MiXCR for clone calling and kept in-frame beta chains. Rows merge per CDR3 protein into single entries with the most common DNA and genes. The V and J calls come from TCRdb's annotation, not from the publication. The table for this sample lists around 800,000 distinct CDR3 sequences; around 50% of them were counted only once. The top ten constitute around 18% of the sample.

Donors were 39 systemically healthy Caucasian individuals from Russia aged 6 to 90 years. Each donor gave ten milliliters of peripheral blood, collected into EDTA-treated Vacutainer tubes. Ficoll-Paque density-gradient centrifugation was used to isolate PBMCs, with at least 6.5 million obtained per sample. Trizol reagent was used to extract total RNA from the PBMCs, yielding at least 5 micrograms per sample. For every donor, flow cytometry on a PBMC aliquot measured the percentage of naive CD45RAhigh/CD27high T cells. CDR1 and CDR2 are read off the germline V gene as MDHEN and SYDVKM. A distance of 15 bases separates the germline ends of V and J, which lose 6 bases and 3 bases respectively. The CDR3 has 15 amino acids, counting the end cysteine and phenylalanine. Of the read, only the CDR3 DNA is kept; its 45 bases are in frame from base 1. The sample comes from a study of blood T cells in healthy people across ages (dated by TCRdb to about 2015). With respect to the entire study: In model experiments, template switching captured about one uniquely barcoded TCR beta cDNA molecule for every two T cells. To track age-related changes in TCR beta repertoire diversity, the study relied on deep sequencing normalized with unique cDNA molecular identifiers. The donors were split into four age groups: young (average 16 years), middle-aged (about 40), aged (approximately 60) and long-lived (over 80). To avoid experimental bias, donors of different ages were randomly spread across the sequencing lanes. Two additional independent replicas of 1 million unique cDNA reads from the same blood draw were analyzed for two donors (one aged 18 to 30 and one aged 80 or older). General study outcomes and caveats: Observed TCR beta diversity per million T cells fell roughly linearly with age, and a significant reduction was already apparent by age approximately 40. Compared with the aged group, the long-lived group had more naive CD4+ T cells, fewer expanded clones and increased TCR diversity, a pattern suggesting age selection. Because profiling used bulk unsorted PBMCs, naive and antigen-experienced compartments could not be compared conclusively. Observed TCR beta diversity correlated strongly with the percentage of naive T cells measured by flow cytometry. The CMV infection status of donors was not known, potentially confounding age-related changes in expanded clonotypes. Estimates of total diversity based on one million sequenced T cells were considered lower bounds and underestimates.

Sequenced material: blood. The receptor's source is an elderly man in good health. The V and J genes are TRBV28 and TRBJ2-4, with TRBD2 as a weak D call on 5 bases. The CDR3 region: CASRSMLGDKNIQYF. The nucleotide sequence is given as TGTGCCAGCAGGAGTATGCTCGGGGACAAAAACATTCAGTACTTC. Reference TRBV28 and TRBJ2-4 genes cover what lies past the CDR3, so the full variable domain is DVKVTQSSRYLVKRTGEKVFLECVQDMDHENMFWYRQDPGLGLRLIYFSYDVKMKEKGDIPEGYSVSREKKERFSLILESASTNQTSMYLCASRSMLGDKNIQYFGAGTRLSVL.